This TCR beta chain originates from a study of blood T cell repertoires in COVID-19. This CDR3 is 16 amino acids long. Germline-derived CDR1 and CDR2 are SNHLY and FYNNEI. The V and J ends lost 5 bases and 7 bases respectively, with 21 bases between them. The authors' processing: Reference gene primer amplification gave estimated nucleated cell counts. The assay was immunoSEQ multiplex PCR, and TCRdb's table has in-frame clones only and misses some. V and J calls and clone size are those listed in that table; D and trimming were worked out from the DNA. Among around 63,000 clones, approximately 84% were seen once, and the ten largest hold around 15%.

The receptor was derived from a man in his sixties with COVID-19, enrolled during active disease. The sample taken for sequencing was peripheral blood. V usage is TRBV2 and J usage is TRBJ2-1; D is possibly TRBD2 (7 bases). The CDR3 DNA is TGTGCCAGCAGTTTCGATATCCGGGGGGCTCGGAATGAGCAGTTCTTC. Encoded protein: CASSFDIRGARNEQFF.